The subject of this entry is one TCR beta chain. This clonotype has a count of ten or more. Its antigen specificity is not known. Within one base of it there is no much larger clone, and no base qualities were kept. This specimen belongs to a study of T-cell reconstitution after alpha-beta-depleted transplantation in children (dated by TCRdb to 2015 to 2016). Describing the broader study: Using TCR repertoire profiling, the study followed T-cell immune reconstitution in a quantitative way in children after TCRalphabeta/CD19-depleted allogeneic hematopoietic cell transplantation.

V drops 1 base and J drops 0 bases, leaving 10 bases in between. The CDR3, from cysteine to phenylalanine, totals 16 residues. Only CDR3 DNA is held: 48 bases, read in frame from base 1. Library construction relied on PCR. Sequencing instrument: Illumina HiSeq 2500. To normalize quantification of the TCRbeta repertoire, the TCR libraries were built with molecular barcoding that relied on unique molecular identifiers. TCRdb took the public reads, trimmed them with fastp at Q25, ran MiXCR for clone calling and kept in-frame beta chains. Identical CDR3 protein sequences are pooled into one entry, listed with their most common genes and DNA. The sample data list more than 150,000 distinct CDR3 sequences, and approximately 6.8% of these were observed just once. Roughly 3% of the sample is held by the ten biggest clonotypes.

The receptor was derived from a human donor who donated a stem cell graft to a child with Wiskott-Aldrich syndrome. Sequences were derived from PBMCs from the stem cell graft donor, sampled from the stem cell graft. Recombination joined TRBV12-3 or TRBV12-4 with TRBJ1-3, with the D gene call left open. The encoded CDR3 is CASSLGGGLSGNTIYF. The base sequence is TGTGCCAGCAGTTTAGGCGGCGGCCTCTCTGGAAACACCATATATTTT.